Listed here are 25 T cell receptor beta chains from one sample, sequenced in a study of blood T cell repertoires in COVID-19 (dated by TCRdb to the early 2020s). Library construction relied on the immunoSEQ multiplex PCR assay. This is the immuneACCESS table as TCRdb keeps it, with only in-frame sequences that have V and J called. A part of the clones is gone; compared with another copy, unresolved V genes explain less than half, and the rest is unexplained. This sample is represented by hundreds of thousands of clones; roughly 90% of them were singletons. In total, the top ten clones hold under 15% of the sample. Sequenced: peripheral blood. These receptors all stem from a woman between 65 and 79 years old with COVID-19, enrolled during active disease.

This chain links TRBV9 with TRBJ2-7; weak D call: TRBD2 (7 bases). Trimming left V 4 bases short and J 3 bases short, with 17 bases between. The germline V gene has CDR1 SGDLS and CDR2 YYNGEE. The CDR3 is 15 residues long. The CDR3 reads CASSISGDTNYEQYF. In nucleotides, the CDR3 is TGTGCCAGCAGCATAAGCGGGGACACTAACTACGAGCAGTACTTC.

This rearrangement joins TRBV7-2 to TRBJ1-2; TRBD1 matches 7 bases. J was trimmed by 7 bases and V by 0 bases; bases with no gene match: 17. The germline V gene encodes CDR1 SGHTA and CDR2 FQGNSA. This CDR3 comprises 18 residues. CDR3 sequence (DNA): TGTGCCAGCAGCTTAGCCGCCCGAGGGACAGCCATTCCCTCTGGCTACACCTTC. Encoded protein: CASSLAARGTAIPSGYTF.

Here the CDR3 DNA reads TGTGCCAGCAGCTCGGGGACTAGCGACACAGATACGCAGTATTTT. Translating gives CASSSGTSDTDTQYF. The chain is built from TRBV7-9 and TRBJ2-3, with 10 bases fitting TRBD2. The CDR3 consists of 15 residues. The germline gives CDR1 SEHNR, CDR2 FQNEAQ (reference sequence). V dropped 4 bases and J dropped 2; count of bases not matched to a gene: 3.

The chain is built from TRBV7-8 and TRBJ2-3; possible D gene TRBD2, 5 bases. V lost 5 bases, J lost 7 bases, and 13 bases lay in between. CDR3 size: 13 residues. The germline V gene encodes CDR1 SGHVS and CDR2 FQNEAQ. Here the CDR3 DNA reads TGTGCCAGCAGCCCTGGACTTCAGAATACGCAGTATTTT. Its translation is CASSPGLQNTQYF. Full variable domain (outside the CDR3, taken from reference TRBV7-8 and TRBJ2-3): GAGVSQSPRYKVAKRGQDVALRCDPISGHVSLFWYQQALGQGPEFLTYFQNEAQLDKSGLPSDRFFAERPEGSVSTLKIQRTQQEDSAVYLCASSPGLQNTQYFGPGTRLTVL.

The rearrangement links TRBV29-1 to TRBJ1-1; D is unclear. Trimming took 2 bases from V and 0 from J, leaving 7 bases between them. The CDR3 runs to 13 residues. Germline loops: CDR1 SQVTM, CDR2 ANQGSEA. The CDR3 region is CSVETYMNTEAFF. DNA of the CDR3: TGCAGCGTTGAAACCTATATGAACACTGAAGCTTTCTTT.

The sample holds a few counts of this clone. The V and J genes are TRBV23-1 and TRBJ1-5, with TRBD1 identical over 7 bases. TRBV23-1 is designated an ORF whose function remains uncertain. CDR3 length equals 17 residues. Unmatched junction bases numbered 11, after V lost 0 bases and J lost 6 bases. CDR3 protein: CASSQSILTGYTQPQHF. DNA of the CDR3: TGCGCCAGCAGTCAATCGATTCTGACAGGGTATACTCAGCCCCAGCATTTT.

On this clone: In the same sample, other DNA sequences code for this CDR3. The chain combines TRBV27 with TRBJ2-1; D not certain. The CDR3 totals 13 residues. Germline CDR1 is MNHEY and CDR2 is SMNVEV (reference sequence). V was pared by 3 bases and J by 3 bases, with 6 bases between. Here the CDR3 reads CASSLGSYNEQFF. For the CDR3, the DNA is TGTGCCAGCAGTTTGGGCAGCTACAATGAGCAGTTCTTC.

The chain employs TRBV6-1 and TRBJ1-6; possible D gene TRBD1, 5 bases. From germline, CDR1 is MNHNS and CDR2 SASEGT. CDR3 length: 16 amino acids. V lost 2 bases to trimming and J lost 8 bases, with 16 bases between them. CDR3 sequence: CASSEMQGARDSPLHF. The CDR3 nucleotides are TGTGCCAGCAGTGAAATGCAGGGTGCCAGAGATTCACCCCTCCACTTT.

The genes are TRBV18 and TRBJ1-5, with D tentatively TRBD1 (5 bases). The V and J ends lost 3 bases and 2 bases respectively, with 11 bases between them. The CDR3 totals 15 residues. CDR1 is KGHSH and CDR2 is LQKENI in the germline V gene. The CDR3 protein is CASSPTDSRNQPQHF. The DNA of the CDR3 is TGTGCCAGCTCACCGACCGACAGCCGCAATCAGCCCCAGCATTTT.

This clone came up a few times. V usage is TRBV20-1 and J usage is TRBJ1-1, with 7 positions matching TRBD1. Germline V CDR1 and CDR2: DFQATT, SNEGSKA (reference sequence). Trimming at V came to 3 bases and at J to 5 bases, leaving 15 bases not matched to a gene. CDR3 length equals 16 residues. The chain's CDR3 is CSASALEGARTTEAFF. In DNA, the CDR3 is TGCAGTGCTAGTGCGTTGGAGGGGGCGAGGACGACTGAAGCTTTCTTT.

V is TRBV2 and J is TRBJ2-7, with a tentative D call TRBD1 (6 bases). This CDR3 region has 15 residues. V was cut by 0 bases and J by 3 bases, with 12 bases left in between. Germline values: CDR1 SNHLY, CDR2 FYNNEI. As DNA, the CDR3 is TGTGCCAGCAGTGAAGCGTGGGGACAAGGCTACGAGCAGTACTTC. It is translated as CASSEAWGQGYEQYF.

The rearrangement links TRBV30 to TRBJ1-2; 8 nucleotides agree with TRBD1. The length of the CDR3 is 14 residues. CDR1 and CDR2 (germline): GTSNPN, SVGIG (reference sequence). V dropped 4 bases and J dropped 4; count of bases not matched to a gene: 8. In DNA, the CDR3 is TGTGCCTGGAAAGGACAGGGCATAGGCTATGGCTACACCTTC. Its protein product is CAWKGQGIGYGYTF.

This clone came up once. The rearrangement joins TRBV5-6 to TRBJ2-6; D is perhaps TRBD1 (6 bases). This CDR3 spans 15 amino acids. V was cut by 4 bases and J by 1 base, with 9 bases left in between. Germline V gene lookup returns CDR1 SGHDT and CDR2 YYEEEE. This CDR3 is CASSPQGSGANVLTF. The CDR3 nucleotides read TGTGCCAGCAGCCCACAGGGATCTGGGGCCAACGTCCTGACTTTC.

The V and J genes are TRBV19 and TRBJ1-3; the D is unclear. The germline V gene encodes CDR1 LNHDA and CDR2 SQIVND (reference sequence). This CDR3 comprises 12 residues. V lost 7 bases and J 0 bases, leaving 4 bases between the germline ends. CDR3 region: CASTSSGNTIYF. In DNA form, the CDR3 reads TGTGCCAGTACCTCCTCTGGAAACACCATATATTTT.

This CDR3 reads CASSLASAETQYF. For the CDR3, the DNA is TGTGCCAGCAGCTTGGCCTCCGCGGAGACCCAGTACTTC. The rearrangement uses TRBV5-5 and TRBJ2-5; D is unclear. The CDR3 totals 13 residues. The V end was cut by 0 bases, the J end by 5 bases, with 8 bases between. CDR1 and CDR2 from the germline V gene are SGHKS and YYEKEE (reference sequence). The variable domain in full, completed from reference TRBV5-5 and TRBJ2-5, reads DAGVTQSPTHLIKTRGQQVTLRCSPISGHKSVSWYQQVLGQGPQFIFQYYEKEERGRGNFPDRFSARQFPNYSSELNVNALLLGDSALYLCASSLASAETQYFGPGTRLLVL.

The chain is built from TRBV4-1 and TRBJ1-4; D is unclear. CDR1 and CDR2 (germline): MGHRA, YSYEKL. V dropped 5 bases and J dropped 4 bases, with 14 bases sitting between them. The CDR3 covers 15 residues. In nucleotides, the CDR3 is TGCGCCAGCAGCTTTAGTCCACAGAATAATGAAAAACTGTTTTTT. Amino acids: CASSFSPQNNEKLFF.

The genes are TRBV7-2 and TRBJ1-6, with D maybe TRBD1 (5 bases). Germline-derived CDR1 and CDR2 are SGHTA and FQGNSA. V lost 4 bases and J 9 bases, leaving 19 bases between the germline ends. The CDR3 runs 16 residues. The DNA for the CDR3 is TGTGCCAGCAGCTCCGCGGGAGACAGCCGAGTTTCACCCCTCCACTTT. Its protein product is CASSSAGDSRVSPLHF. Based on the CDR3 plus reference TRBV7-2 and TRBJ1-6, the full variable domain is GAGVSQSPSNKVTEKGKDVELRCDPISGHTALYWYRQSLGQGLEFLIYFQGNSAPDKSGLPSDRFSAERTGGSVSTLTIQRTQQEDSAVYLCASSSAGDSRVSPLHFGNGTRLTVT.

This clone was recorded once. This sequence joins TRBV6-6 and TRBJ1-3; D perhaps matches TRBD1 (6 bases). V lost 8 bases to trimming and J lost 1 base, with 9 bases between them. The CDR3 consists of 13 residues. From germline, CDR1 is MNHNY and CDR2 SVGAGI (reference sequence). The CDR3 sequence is CASAQGSGNTIYF. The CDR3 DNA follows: TGTGCCAGCGCACAGGGATCTGGAAACACCATATATTTT.

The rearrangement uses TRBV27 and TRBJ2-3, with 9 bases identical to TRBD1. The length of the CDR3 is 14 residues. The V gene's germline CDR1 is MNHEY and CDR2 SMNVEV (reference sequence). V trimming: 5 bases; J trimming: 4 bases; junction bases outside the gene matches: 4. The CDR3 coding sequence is TGTGCCAGCAGTCCCTGGACAGGGGCAGATACGCAGTATTTT. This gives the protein CASSPWTGADTQYF.

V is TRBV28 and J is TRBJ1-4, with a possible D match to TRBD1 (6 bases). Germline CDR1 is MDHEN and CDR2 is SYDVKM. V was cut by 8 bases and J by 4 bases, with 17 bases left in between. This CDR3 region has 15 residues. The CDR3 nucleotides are TGTGCCAGCGGGGCAGGGGTATCAAATAATGAAAAACTGTTTTTT. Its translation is CASGAGVSNNEKLFF. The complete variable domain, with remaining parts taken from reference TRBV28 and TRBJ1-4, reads DVKVTQSSRYLVKRTGEKVFLECVQDMDHENMFWYRQDPGLGLRLIYFSYDVKMKEKGDIPEGYSVSREKKERFSLILESASTNQTSMYLCASGAGVSNNEKLFFGSGTQLSVL.

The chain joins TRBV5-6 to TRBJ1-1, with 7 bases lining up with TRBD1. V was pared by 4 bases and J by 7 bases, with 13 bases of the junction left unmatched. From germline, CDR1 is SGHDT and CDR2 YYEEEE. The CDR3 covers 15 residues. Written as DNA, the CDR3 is TGTGCCAGCAGCCTACCACAGGGGAAAATGGGTGAAGCTTTCTTT. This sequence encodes CASSLPQGKMGEAFF.

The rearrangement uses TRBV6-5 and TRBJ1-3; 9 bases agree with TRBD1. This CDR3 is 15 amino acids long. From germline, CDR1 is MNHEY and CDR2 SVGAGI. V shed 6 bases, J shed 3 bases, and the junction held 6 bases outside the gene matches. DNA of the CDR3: TGTGCCAGCAGATCCACAGGGGGCCTTGGAAACACCATATATTTT. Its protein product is CASRSTGGLGNTIYF.

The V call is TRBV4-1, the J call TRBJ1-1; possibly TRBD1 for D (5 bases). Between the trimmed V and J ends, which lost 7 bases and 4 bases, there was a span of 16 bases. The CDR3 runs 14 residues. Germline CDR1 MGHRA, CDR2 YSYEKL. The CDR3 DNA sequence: TGCGCCAGCATGGGACTACTCAAGGGCACTGAAGCTTTCTTT. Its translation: CASMGLLKGTEAFF.

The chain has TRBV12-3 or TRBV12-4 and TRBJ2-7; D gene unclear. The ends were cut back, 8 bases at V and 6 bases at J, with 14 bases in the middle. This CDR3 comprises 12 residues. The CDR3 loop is CASPPRPSEQYF. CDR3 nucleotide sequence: TGTGCCAGCCCCCCGAGGCCTAGCGAGCAGTACTTC.

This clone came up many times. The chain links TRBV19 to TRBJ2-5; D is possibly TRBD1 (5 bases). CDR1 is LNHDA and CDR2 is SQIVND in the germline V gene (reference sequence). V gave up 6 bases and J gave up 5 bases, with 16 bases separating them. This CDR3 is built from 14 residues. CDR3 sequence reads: CASSPTVHFETQYF. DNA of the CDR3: TGTGCCAGTAGCCCGACAGTCCACTTCGAGACCCAGTACTTC.